This T cell receptor (beta chain) stems from a study of blood T cell repertoires in COVID-19. Study background: The analysed material was cDNA or gDNA that came from T cells, B-cell-depleted T cells, or PBMCs.

Before they entered the study, exposed participants had met a COVID-19 case within 2 weeks. J lost 6 bases, V lost 8 bases, and 8 bases had no gene match. From germline, CDR1 is GTSNPN and CDR2 SVGIG (reference sequence). The CDR3 has 13 residues. Sequenced by immunoSEQ multiplex PCR; TCRdb stores in-frame clones only, minus some. The sample includes 220,000 or so clones, 90% of them seen just once. Sequencing input: PBMCs or T cells enriched from blood (not recorded which). The gene calls are TRBV30 and TRBJ1-4; 8 nucleotides line up with TRBD1. The receptor was derived from a man aged 30 to 45 who had been exposed to COVID-19. CDR3 sequence reads: CAQRDRGDEKLFF. The CDR3 DNA follows: TGTGCCCAAAGAGACAGGGGCGATGAAAAACTGTTTTTT. The full variable domain, its missing parts supplied by reference TRBV30 and TRBJ1-4, is SQTIHQWPATLVQPVGSPLSLECTVEGTSNPNLYWYRQAAGRGLQLLFYSVGIGQISSEVPQNLSASRPQDRQFILSSKKLLLSDSGFYLCAQRDRGDEKLFFGSGTQLSVL.